This entry features one T cell receptor (beta chain) sequence. Its antigen is unknown. Looked up from germline, CDR1 is LNHNV and CDR2 is YYDKDF (reference sequence). V lost 1 base, J lost 8 bases, and 9 bases stayed unmatched. This CDR3 comprises 15 residues. This sample was included in a study of blood T cells in healthy people across ages. Study information: Template-switching capture recovered about one barcoded beta molecule per two T cells. Whole-study results and caveats: Per million T cells, the diversity of TCR beta decreased roughly linearly as age advanced. Long-lived donors had more naive CD4+ cells and higher diversity than aged donors.

Combining a sample-barcoded 5' primer with a J-beta primer mix, a second PCR ran for roughly 6 to 11 cycles. TCRdb reprocessed the 5' RACE reads via MiXCR and lists one record per CDR3 protein. The data contain hundreds of thousands of distinct CDR3 sequences, around 45% of them singletons. The specimen sequenced was blood. The chain uses TRBV15 and TRBJ2-3, with 7 bases aligning to TRBD1. This TCR derives from a man in his 60s in good health. This CDR3 reads CATSRVTGIIGTQYF. The CDR3 bases are TGTGCCACCAGCAGAGTGACAGGGATAATCGGTACGCAGTATTTT.